Here is one TCR beta chain with its context. This clone was observed a few times. Its recognized antigen is unknown. Within one base of it there is no much larger clone, and no base qualities were kept. The immunoSEQ Assay, a bias-controlled multiplex PCR, was used to amplify TCRbeta CDR3 regions from genomic DNA. Per the source publication's procedure: Nucleated cell counts per sample were estimated from amplification of reference gene primers within the assay. To quantify the absolute abundance of each unique TCRbeta CDR3 rearrangement, sequence reads were collapsed and filtered. For each sample, productive Simpson clonality was calculated as the square root of Simpson's diversity index across productive rearrangements. Here the immuneACCESS table is served through TCRdb, limited to in-frame sequences with V and J called. Missing clones are a known gap in these copies; in checked studies unresolved V genes cover under half, and the rest lacks a known reason. Clonal size and the V and J genes are those of that table, whereas D and trimming came from the DNA. This sample has roughly 80,000 clones in its table, and around 81% of those were observed once. 44% of the sample rests with the top ten.

The sample is drawn from a study of blood T cell repertoires in COVID-19 (dated by TCRdb to the early 2020s). A note on the overall study: Samples from collaborators originated in the United States, Italy and Spain and spanned both the acute and convalescent phases of COVID-19. The prospective study material was composed of cDNA or gDNA derived from T cells, B-cell-depleted T cells, or PBMCs. Deeply sampled blood TCRbeta repertoires from subjects exposed to, actively infected with, or recovered from COVID-19 were included in the dataset. The repertoires were released in a freely available public database intended as a resource for research on the immune response to SARS-CoV-2. Samples came from the ongoing ImmuneRACE study (first 160 participants) plus 1,254 subjects from 6 global collaborators. A de-identified subject ID, COVID-19 status, age in years and sex were almost always included in the sample metadata. HLA class I and class II types, where available, came from metadata supplied by the sample provider rather than from assay-based typing.

As encoded in the germline V gene, CDR1 is SGHDN while CDR2 is FVKESK. Measured from the cysteine to the phenylalanine, the CDR3 is 15 residues long. CDR3 DNA is the only sequence kept; it has 45 bases, read in frame from the first base. Trimming takes 4 bases from V and 1 base from J, and the germline ends sit 13 bases apart. General study outcomes and caveats: The quantity of clinical and demographic metadata differed by source and by participant and was supplied without curation.

Each collaborating institution followed its own protocols to collect whole blood in K2EDTA tubes. Collaborator samples were shipped for TCRbeta analysis as frozen whole blood, isolated PBMCs, or DNA extracted from either sample type. The receptor was isolated from an elderly man with acute or convalescent COVID-19. This receptor chain uses TRBV14 and TRBJ1-2, with a tentative D gene TRBD1 over 5 matching bases. The sequencing sample was made of peripheral blood. The DNA sequence is as follows: TGTGCCAGCAGCCTATACAGGACATTTAACTATGGCTACACCTTC. This is translated as CASSLYRTFNYGYTF.